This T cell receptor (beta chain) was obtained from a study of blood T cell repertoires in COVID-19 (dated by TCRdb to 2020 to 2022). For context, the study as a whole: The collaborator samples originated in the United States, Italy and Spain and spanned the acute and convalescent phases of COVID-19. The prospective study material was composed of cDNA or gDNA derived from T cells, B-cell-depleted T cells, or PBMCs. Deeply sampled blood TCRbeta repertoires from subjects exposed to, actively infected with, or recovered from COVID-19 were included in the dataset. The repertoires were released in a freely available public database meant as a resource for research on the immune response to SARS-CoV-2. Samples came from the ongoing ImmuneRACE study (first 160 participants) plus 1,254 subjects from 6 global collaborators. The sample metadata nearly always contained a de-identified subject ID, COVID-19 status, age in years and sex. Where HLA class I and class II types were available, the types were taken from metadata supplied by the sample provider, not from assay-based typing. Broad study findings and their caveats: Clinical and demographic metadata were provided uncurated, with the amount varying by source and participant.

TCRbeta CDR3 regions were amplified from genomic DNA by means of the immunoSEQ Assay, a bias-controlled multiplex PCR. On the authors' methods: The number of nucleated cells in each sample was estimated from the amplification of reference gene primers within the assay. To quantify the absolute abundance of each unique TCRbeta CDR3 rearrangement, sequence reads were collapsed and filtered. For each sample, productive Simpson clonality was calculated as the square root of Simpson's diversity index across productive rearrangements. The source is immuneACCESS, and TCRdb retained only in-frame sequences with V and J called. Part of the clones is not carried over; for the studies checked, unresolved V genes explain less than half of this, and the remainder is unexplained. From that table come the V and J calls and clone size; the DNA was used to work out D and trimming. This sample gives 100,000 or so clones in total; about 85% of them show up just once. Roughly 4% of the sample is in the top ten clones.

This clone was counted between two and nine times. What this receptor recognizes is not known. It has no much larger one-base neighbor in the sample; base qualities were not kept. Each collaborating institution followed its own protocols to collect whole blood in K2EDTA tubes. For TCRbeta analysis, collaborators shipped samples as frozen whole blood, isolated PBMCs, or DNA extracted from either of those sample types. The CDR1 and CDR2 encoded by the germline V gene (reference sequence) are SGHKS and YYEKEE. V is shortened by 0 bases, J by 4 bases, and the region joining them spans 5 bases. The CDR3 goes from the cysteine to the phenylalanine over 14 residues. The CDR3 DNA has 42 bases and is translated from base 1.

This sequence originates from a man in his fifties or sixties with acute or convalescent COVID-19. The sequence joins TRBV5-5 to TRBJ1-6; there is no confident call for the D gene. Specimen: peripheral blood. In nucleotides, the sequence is TGTGCCAGCAGCTTGGTACATTATAATTCACCCCTCCACTTT. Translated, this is CASSLVHYNSPLHF. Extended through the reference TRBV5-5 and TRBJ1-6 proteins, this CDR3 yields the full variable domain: DAGVTQSPTHLIKTRGQQVTLRCSPISGHKSVSWYQQVLGQGPQFIFQYYEKEERGRGNFPDRFSARQFPNYSSELNVNALLLGDSALYLCASSLVHYNSPLHFGNGTRLTVT.